The rows below give T cell receptor beta chains drawn from one sample of a study of blood T cell repertoires in COVID-19. Clones were read by immunoSEQ multiplex PCR, and TCRdb kept only the in-frame ones, dropping some. The data contain approximately 150,000 clones, 82% of them singletons. Source material: PBMCs or T cells enriched from blood (not recorded which). Receptors were obtained from a man aged 60-69 years who had recovered from COVID-19. The CDR3 runs from the conserved cysteine through the conserved F or W. Fields, in order: D gene, V gene, J gene, clone size, CDR3 protein, CDR3 DNA. The D gene is left open where the match is weak. The size entry is marked missing in some rows and otherwise reads once, few, many or a size class.

>-|TRBV3-1/TRBV3-2|TRBJ1-4|-
CASSHGGWGEKLFF
TGTGCCAGCAGCCACGGGGGTTGGGGTGAAAAACTGTTTTTT
>-|TRBV27|TRBJ1-5|-
CASTGLNSNQPQHF
TGTGCCAGCACTGGGCTCAATAGCAATCAGCCCCAGCATTTT
>TRBD2|TRBV12-5|TRBJ2-1|-
CASGLGVAGEGNEQFF
TGTGCTAGTGGTTTGGGCGTAGCGGGGGAAGGCAATGAGCAGTTCTTC
>TRBD1|TRBV6-2/TRBV6-3|TRBJ2-2|-
CASSPTGDTSTGELFF
TGTGCCAGCAGTCCAACAGGGGATACTTCTACCGGGGAGCTGTTTTTT
>TRBD1|TRBV5-1|TRBJ2-7|many
CASSLEWTGSNEQYF
TGCGCCAGCAGCTTGGAGTGGACAGGGTCCAACGAGCAGTACTTC
>TRBD1|TRBV5-1|TRBJ1-6|-
CASSSAMTGSDSPLHF
TGCGCCAGCAGCTCCGCCATGACAGGGTCAGACTCACCCCTCCACTTT
>-|TRBV5-6|TRBJ1-2|-
CASSSFHRVGYTF
TGTGCCAGCAGCTCCTTTCACAGGGTGGGCTACACCTTC
>-|TRBV7-9|TRBJ2-7|-
CASSTYRVGTYEQYF
TGTGCCAGCAGCACCTACAGGGTGGGGACCTACGAGCAGTACTTC
>-|TRBV5-1|TRBJ1-1|-
CASSLSQGGTEAFF
TGCGCCAGCAGCTTGAGCCAAGGGGGCACTGAAGCTTTCTTT
>TRBD1|TRBV19|TRBJ1-5|-
CASRAGTGGSYSNQPQHF
TGTGCCAGCAGGGCCGGTACAGGGGGCTCTTATAGCAATCAGCCCCAGCATTTT
>TRBD2|TRBV27|TRBJ2-5|-
CASSLSLGGSGETQYF
TGTGCCAGCAGCCTAAGCCTTGGCGGGAGTGGAGAGACCCAGTACTTC
>-|TRBV5-6|TRBJ2-7|-
CASSADTGYEQYF
TGTGCCAGCAGCGCCGATACAGGGTACGAGCAGTACTTC
>TRBD1|TRBV12-3/TRBV12-4|TRBJ1-1|-
CASSDTGGTEAFF
TGTGCCAGCAGTGATACAGGGGGCACTGAAGCTTTCTTT
>-|TRBV19|TRBJ1-1|once
CASSLGASKTEAFF
TGTGCCAGTAGTTTGGGGGCGAGCAAGACTGAAGCTTTCTTT
>TRBD2|TRBV11-1|TRBJ2-7|-
CASSLGWPSGAYEQYF
TGTGCCAGCAGCTTAGGCTGGCCTAGCGGGGCCTACGAGCAGTACTTC
>-|TRBV5-6|TRBJ2-3|few
CASSFNPGEGTQYF
TGTGCCAGCAGCTTTAACCCAGGGGAGGGTACGCAGTATTTT
>-|TRBV15|TRBJ2-3|-
CATSRDPRSTDTQYF
TGTGCCACCAGCAGAGATCCACGGAGTACAGATACGCAGTATTTT